This TCR beta chain was identified in a study of T cells in Graves' hyperthyroidism and ophthalmopathy. Using RNA transcripts as the source, TCR beta CDR3 regions were amplified. TCR CDR3 regions were first amplified by RT-PCR with HTBI primers. MiXCR was run by TCRdb on the multiplex PCR reads, yielding one entry per CDR3 protein. The repertoire holds 200,000 or so distinct CDR3 sequences, with 17% as singletons. Concerning this clonotype itself: A read error may be the cause here, since a much bigger clone is one base away.

CDR1 is MNHEY and CDR2 is SVGEGT in the germline V gene. The CDR3 runs 14 residues. This TCR came from a woman in her forties or fifties with Graves' hyperthyroidism. What was sequenced was blood. The chain uses TRBV6-2 or TRBV6-3 and TRBJ1-2; TRBD1 might be the D (5 bases). Here the CDR3 reads CASSLSGPNYDYTF. CDR3 nucleotide sequence: TGTGCCAGCAGTTTGTCGGGGCCGAACTATGACTACACCTTC.